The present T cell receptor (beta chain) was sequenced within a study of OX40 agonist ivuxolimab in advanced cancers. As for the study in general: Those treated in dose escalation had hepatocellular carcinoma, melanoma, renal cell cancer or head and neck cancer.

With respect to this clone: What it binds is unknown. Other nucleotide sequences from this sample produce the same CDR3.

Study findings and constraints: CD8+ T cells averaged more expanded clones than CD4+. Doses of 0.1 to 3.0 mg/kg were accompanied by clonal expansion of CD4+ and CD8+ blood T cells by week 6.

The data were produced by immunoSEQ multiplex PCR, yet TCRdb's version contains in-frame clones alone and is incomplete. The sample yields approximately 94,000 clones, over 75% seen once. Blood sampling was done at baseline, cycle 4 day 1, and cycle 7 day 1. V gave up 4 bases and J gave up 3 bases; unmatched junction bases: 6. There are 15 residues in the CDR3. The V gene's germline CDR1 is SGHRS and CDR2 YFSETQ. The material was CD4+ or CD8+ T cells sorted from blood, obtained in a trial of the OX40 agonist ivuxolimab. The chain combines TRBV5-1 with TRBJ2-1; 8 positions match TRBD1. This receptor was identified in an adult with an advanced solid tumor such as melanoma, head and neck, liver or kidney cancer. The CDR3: CASSPDRGDYNEQFF. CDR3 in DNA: TGCGCCAGCAGCCCCGACAGGGGAGACTACAATGAGCAGTTCTTC.